This TCR beta chain was sequenced during a study of T cells in Graves' hyperthyroidism and ophthalmopathy. In patients aged 18 to 65, hyperthyroidism was newly diagnosed, with duration under 2 months. Diagnostic assessment was based on clinical symptoms, serum thyroxine and TRAb, thyroid ultrasound and orbital computed tomography. CDR3 length: 17 amino acids. The germline gives CDR1 SGHTA, CDR2 FQGNSA. Trimming at V came to 5 bases and at J to 2 bases, leaving 11 bases not matched to a gene. RNA transcripts yielded amplified TCR beta CDR3 regions. HTBI primers were used for first-round RT-PCR of the TCR CDR3. TCRdb analysed the multiplex PCR reads with MiXCR anew, one entry per CDR3 protein. Of a few hundred thousand distinct CDR3 sequences listed, 15% to 18% are singletons. This clonotype appeared many times.

The sample consisted of blood. This clonotype originated in a woman between 18 and 30 years old with Graves' hyperthyroidism that later progressed to Graves' ophthalmopathy. The V call is TRBV7-2, the J call TRBJ2-3; 9 bases align to TRBD2. The CDR3, as DNA: TGTGCCAGCAGCCTTATGGGGCTAGCGGGGTCCACAGATACGCAGTATTTT. Its protein product is CASSLMGLAGSTDTQYF. Full variable domain (remainder filled in from reference TRBV7-2 and TRBJ2-3): GAGVSQSPSNKVTEKGKDVELRCDPISGHTALYWYRQSLGQGLEFLIYFQGNSAPDKSGLPSDRFSAERTGGSVSTLTIQRTQQEDSAVYLCASSLMGLAGSTDTQYFGPGTRLTVL.